This TCR beta chain was captured by sequencing in a study of T cell responses to AZD1222 COVID-19 vaccine (dated by TCRdb to the early 2020s). Regarding the study in general: A total of over 230 trial participants underwent TCR sequencing, of whom about 200 received two doses of AZD1222 and around 26 received two doses of the MenACWY control vaccine. Trial participants were enrolled by age into subgroups of 18-55, 56-69 and 70-plus years, and approximately 150, 30 and 60 TCR-sequenced participants, respectively, were included in these subgroups.

This clone occurred once. The clone's antigen remains unknown. No base quality values were provided; no much bigger clone lies one nucleotide off. From V the trimming removes 0 bases and from J it removes 5 bases, while the gene matches leave 5 bases of the junction unaccounted for. Via the germline V gene, CDR1 is SNHLY and CDR2 FYNNEI. The CDR3 holds 15 amino acids from the cysteine to the phenylalanine. Only the CDR3 DNA stays, 45 bases, in frame from base 1. The CDR3 regions of human TCRbeta chains were analyzed by immunosequencing. The authors processed their data as follows. Repertoire TCRs were checked for matches against a reference library of SARS-CoV-2-specific TCRs that had been generated using the MIRA antigen-specificity platform. Breadth meant the fraction of unique TCRs that were SARS-CoV-2-associated, whereas depth meant the fraction of total T cells that were SARS-CoV-2-associated. Each spike-specific TCR was assigned to its reactive spike region and to a CD4 or CD8 class using the MIRA data. Log10-transformed breadth and depth values were compared by one-way ANOVA with Sidak's multiple comparisons tests. What TCRdb holds here is the immuneACCESS table cut down to in-frame rearrangements. Part of the clones is not present; checked against another copy, under half of the missing clones reflect an unresolved V gene, and the others are unexplained. That table gives V, J and clone size, and the DNA gave D and trimming. Counted in this sample were about 160,000 clones; around 89% of them appeared once. The ten biggest clones cover over 4% of the sample.

This sample's time point label indicates: about 28 days (+/-7) after the second vaccine dose. AZD1222 recipients given second doses at about 4 weeks or at about 12 weeks were pooled, since spike-specific TCR depth and breadth were not found to differ between the two schedules. Vaccinee samples came from UK trials COV001 and COV002, including a single-blind randomized controlled phase 2/3 trial of AZD1222 (ChAdOx1 nCoV-19) in healthy adults. For TCRbeta chain sequencing, PBMC samples were collected from trial participants at day 0 and at day 28 after the second dose. Broad study findings and their caveats: A significant rise in spike-specific TCR breadth and depth was observed after two AZD1222 doses relative to day 0 and relative to MenACWY recipients. In the small 56-69-year group, the increase in depth fell short of significance, most likely because of low power. Nearly half of unique spike-specific TCRs reportedly recognized epitopes outside regions mutated in the B.1.351 and B.1.1.7 variants. The whole spike protein was spanned by vaccine-associated CD4 TCRs, and dominant responses were seen in regions 160-218 and 743-854. Conclusions about previously exposed vaccinees were limited because only six AZD1222 recipients were SARS-CoV-2 seropositive at baseline. Because no samples from the day 14 peak response were available, repertoires could be characterized only after the peak T cell response. Participants were mostly white British and included more females than males, and it was suggested by the authors that clonal diversity may have been underestimated.

This sample comprised peripheral blood, obtained 28 days after the second AZD1222 dose. This clonotype was obtained from an adult who received the AZD1222 COVID-19 vaccine. The chain is made from TRBV2 and TRBJ1-1, and 8 junction bases match TRBD1. The DNA is TGTGCCAGCAGTGAAGCAGGCAGGGGGCCGACTGAAGCTTTCTTT. Its coded protein is CASSEAGRGPTEAFF.